Below, 22 T cell receptor beta chains from the same sample are listed, as sequenced in a study of cytomegalovirus exposure and HLA in healthy donors. Both 60 Vbeta primers and 13 Jbeta primers went into the PCR. Here immunoSEQ multiplex PCR was the method, and the copy in TCRdb shows in-frame clones only, minus some. The sample holds about 150,000 clones; 77% are singletons and the top ten take about 1.4%. The sequenced sample consisted of PBMCs. The receptors originated from a woman in her twenties or thirties in good health and CMV-seropositive.

This chain uses TRBV9 with TRBJ2-5; 8 nucleotides match TRBD1. V trimming: 0 bases; J trimming: 1 base; junction bases outside the gene matches: 5. Germline-derived CDR1 and CDR2 are SGDLS and YYNGEE. The CDR3 totals 16 residues. In nucleotides, the CDR3 is TGTGCCAGCAGCGTAGTCGGGACAGGCCCCCAAGAGACCCAGTACTTC. Its translation is CASSVVGTGPQETQYF.

The V and J genes are TRBV10-3 and TRBJ2-3; 7 bases match TRBD2. The CDR3 has 13 amino acids. CDR1 ENHRY and CDR2 SYGVKD come from the germline V gene. The ends lost 6 bases at V and 4 bases at J; junction bases unmatched: 4. CDR3 in amino acids: CAISNAGADTQYF. For the CDR3, the DNA is TGTGCCATCAGCAATGCGGGAGCAGATACGCAGTATTTT.

This chain connects TRBV5-1 to TRBJ1-2; D gene ambiguous. Looked up from germline, CDR1 is SGHRS and CDR2 is YFSETQ. The CDR3 runs to 13 residues. The V gene lost 0 bases and the J gene lost 7 bases, with 10 bases spanning the gap. CDR3 sequence (DNA): TGCGCCAGCAGCTTGGAACCACCGGGTGGCTACACCTTC. Encoded protein: CASSLEPPGGYTF.

The rearrangement uses TRBV5-1 and TRBJ2-2; 9 bases agree with TRBD2. In germline, CDR1 is SGHRS, CDR2 YFSETQ. The CDR3 is 16 residues long. J gave up 5 bases and V 5 bases, and 10 bases lay outside the gene matches. Here the CDR3 reads CASRKIAGESTGELFF. The CDR3 bases are TGCGCCAGCAGAAAAATAGCGGGAGAAAGTACCGGGGAGCTGTTTTTT.

The DNA of the CDR3 is TGTGCCAGCAGACTAGCGTCGGAGGGAAACACTGAAGCTTTCTTT. It specifies CASRLASEGNTEAFF. V and J are TRBV27 and TRBJ1-1; D ambiguous. Trimming stripped 6 bases from V and 2 bases from J, with 16 bases between. The germline V gene has CDR1 MNHEY and CDR2 SMNVEV (reference sequence). The CDR3 has 15 residues.

The J gene is TRBJ1-3, the V gene TRBV2; D remains ambiguous. The CDR3 is 15 amino acids. Germline V gene sequence: CDR1 SNHLY, CDR2 FYNNEI. The ends were cut back, 6 bases at V and 2 bases at J, with 14 bases in the middle. The CDR3 spells CASSSESLPGNTIYF. DNA of the CDR3: TGTGCCAGCAGCTCCGAGTCTCTCCCTGGAAACACCATATATTTT.

Only a few counts were recorded for this clone. V gene TRBV2 combines with J gene TRBJ2-5, with 8 bases fitting TRBD1. The CDR3 spans 16 residues. V lost 0 bases and J lost 5; bases outside the gene matches: 8. CDR1 is SNHLY and CDR2 is FYNNEI in the germline V gene. CDR3 sequence (DNA): TGTGCCAGCAGTGAAGCGCTTCCAGGGGGCGCGGAGACCCAGTACTTC. Translated: CASSEALPGGAETQYF.

V gene TRBV19 combines with J gene TRBJ1-2; the D gene is possibly TRBD1 (5 bases). The germline V gene has CDR1 LNHDA and CDR2 SQIVND (reference sequence). The ends were cut back, 8 bases at V and 0 bases at J, with 19 bases in the middle. The CDR3 has 16 residues. DNA for the CDR3: TGTGCCAGTCGGGGGGTCGAAGTTTCGGCTAACTATGGCTACACCTTC. Amino acid sequence: CASRGVEVSANYGYTF.

This chain connects TRBV10-3 to TRBJ2-5, with 10 bases identical to TRBD2. The J call is in doubt because the DNA end fits TRBJ2-7 better. The CDR3 is made up of 15 amino acids. Germline V lookup: CDR1 ENHRY, CDR2 SYGVKD. DNA for the CDR3: TGTGCCATCAGTGAGAGCGGGAGGGGCTCCTACGAGCAGTACTTC. It translates to CAISESGRGSYEQYF.

A few counts support this clone. The chain is built from TRBV28 and TRBJ2-3; 16 nucleotides agree with TRBD2. The CDR3 totals 18 residues. Germline CDR1 reads MDHEN; CDR2 reads SYDVKM. The junction had 5 bases not matched to a gene; V was cut back by 5 bases and J by 0 bases. CDR3 residues: CASSVPGLAGGSTDTQYF. CDR3 nucleotides: TGTGCCAGCAGTGTTCCGGGACTAGCGGGAGGGAGCACAGATACGCAGTATTTT.

This rearrangement joins TRBV11-1 to TRBJ2-1; D ambiguous. Germline V gives CDR1 SGHAT, CDR2 FQDESV (reference sequence). V was pared by 5 bases and J by 6 bases, with 5 bases between. The CDR3 sequence is 11 residues long. This CDR3 reads CASSDSNEQFF. CDR3 sequence (DNA): TGTGCCAGCAGCGATAGCAATGAGCAGTTCTTC.

V and J are TRBV9 and TRBJ1-1; maybe TRBD1 (5 bases). Germline V gene sequence: CDR1 SGDLS, CDR2 YYNGEE. CDR3 size: 14 residues. The germline V and J ends were trimmed by 1 base and 1 base, with 8 bases remaining between them. CDR3 region: CASSVHRTNTEAFF. CDR3 DNA: TGTGCCAGCAGCGTACACAGGACGAACACTGAAGCTTTCTTT.

The V and J genes are TRBV4-2 and TRBJ2-5, with D possibly matching TRBD1 (5 bases). The CDR3 length is 14 residues. The V gene's germline CDR1 is LGHNA and CDR2 YNFKEQ. Trimming removed 3 bases from V and 5 bases from J, with 13 bases in between. The CDR3 loop is CASSQTSRGETQYF. The CDR3 DNA sequence: TGTGCCAGCAGCCAGACTTCTAGGGGTGAGACCCAGTACTTC.

The chain couples TRBV4-1 to TRBJ1-1; 10 nucleotides line up with TRBD1. The CDR3 extends over 16 amino acids. Germline V gene lookup returns CDR1 MGHRA and CDR2 YSYEKL. Trimming cost V 5 bases and J 4 bases; bases outside gene matches: 10. CDR3 sequence: CASSYGTGAIVTEAFF. The CDR3 bases are TGCGCCAGCAGCTATGGGACAGGGGCTATAGTCACTGAAGCTTTCTTT.

The V gene is TRBV28, the J gene TRBJ2-5; TRBD2 matches at 11 bases. Germline V gives CDR1 MDHEN, CDR2 SYDVKM. V dropped 5 bases and J dropped 2; count of bases not matched to a gene: 16. The CDR3 contains 19 residues. Written as DNA, the CDR3 is TGTGCCAGCAGTACGGACCCACTAGCGGGAGAAATGTGGCAAGAGACCCAGTACTTC. Protein sequence: CASSTDPLAGEMWQETQYF.

The chain is built from TRBV4-1 and TRBJ2-7; the match to TRBD2 covers 11 bases. Germline CDR1 reads MGHRA; CDR2 reads YSYEKL. Trimming cost V 2 bases and J 2 bases; bases outside gene matches: 5. CDR3 length: 16 amino acids. Here the CDR3 reads CASSQTLAGGPYEQYF. The CDR3 DNA reads as TGCGCCAGCAGCCAAACCCTAGCGGGAGGTCCCTACGAGCAGTACTTC.

This chain links TRBV7-8 with TRBJ2-5; D uncertain. This CDR3 is 14 amino acids long. The V and J ends lost 2 bases and 1 base respectively, with 8 bases between them. CDR1 is SGHVS and CDR2 is FQNEAQ in the germline V gene. CDR3: CASSLTAGQETQYF. The CDR3 DNA reads TGTGCCAGCAGCTTAACAGCTGGCCAAGAGACCCAGTACTTC.

This clone was observed a few times. The genes are TRBV7-8 and TRBJ1-5; D is unresolved. The germline V gene has CDR1 SGHVS and CDR2 FQNEAQ. The CDR3 covers 15 residues. V lost 5 bases, J lost 2 bases, and 13 bases lay in between. CDR3 coding DNA: TGTGCCAGCAGCGCGGTGCGGAGGGGCAATCAGCCCCAGCATTTT. Residues: CASSAVRRGNQPQHF.

The chain links TRBV6-5 to TRBJ1-2; D unresolved. Per the germline V gene, CDR1 is MNHEY and CDR2 is SVGAGI. The CDR3 spans 14 residues. V lost 2 bases and J 4 bases, leaving 11 bases between the germline ends. The CDR3 DNA is TGTGCCAGCAGTTACGTGCGGGGTTCCTATGGCTACACCTTC. This codes for CASSYVRGSYGYTF.

The CDR3 sequence is CASSPGPGGTGGNTIYF. CDR3 coding DNA: TGTGCCAGCTCACCAGGCCCCGGCGGGACCGGTGGAAACACCATATATTTT. The V gene is TRBV18, the J gene TRBJ1-3; a weak D match, TRBD1 (5 bases). The CDR3 runs 17 residues. V was shortened by 2 bases and J by 3 bases, with 17 bases between the two germline ends. Germline V lookup: CDR1 KGHSH, CDR2 LQKENI.

The chain employs TRBV27 and TRBJ1-1, with 7 bases identical to TRBD1. The junction had 4 bases not matched to a gene; V was cut back by 3 bases and J by 6 bases. Germline lookup yields CDR1 MNHEY and CDR2 SMNVEV (reference sequence). CDR3 length: 13 residues. The CDR3 sequence: CASSFQTGAEAFF. CDR3 DNA sequence: TGTGCCAGCAGTTTTCAAACAGGGGCTGAAGCTTTCTTT.

This sequence joins TRBV19 and TRBJ1-5, with a possible D match to TRBD1 (6 bases). The CDR3 is 15 amino acids. V lost 6 bases and J 2 bases, leaving 14 bases between the germline ends. Germline CDR1 LNHDA, CDR2 SQIVND (reference sequence). The CDR3 sequence is CASRWKTGGNQPQHF. CDR3 nucleotide sequence: TGTGCCAGTAGATGGAAGACAGGCGGCAATCAGCCCCAGCATTTT.